Below, one T cell receptor (beta chain) is given with its context. Recruits, aged about 18 to 100 years, lived in 24 US areas. Clones were read by immunoSEQ multiplex PCR, and TCRdb kept only the in-frame ones, dropping some. The sample records roughly 210,000 clones, 87% being singletons. The entry originates in a study of blood T cell repertoires in COVID-19. Trimming stripped 0 bases from V and 3 bases from J, with 12 bases between. Germline assignment: CDR1 SGHNT and CDR2 YYREEE (reference sequence). There are 15 residues in the CDR3. The genes are TRBV5-4 and TRBJ1-2; D may be TRBD1 (5 bases). This TCR derives from a young man in a cohort exposed to, infected with or recovered from COVID-19 (not recorded which). The specimen was PBMCs or T cells enriched from blood (not recorded which). Here the CDR3 DNA reads TGTGCCAGCAGCTTGGGGGCGGACATTGACTATGGCTACACCTTC. Translation: CASSLGADIDYGYTF.